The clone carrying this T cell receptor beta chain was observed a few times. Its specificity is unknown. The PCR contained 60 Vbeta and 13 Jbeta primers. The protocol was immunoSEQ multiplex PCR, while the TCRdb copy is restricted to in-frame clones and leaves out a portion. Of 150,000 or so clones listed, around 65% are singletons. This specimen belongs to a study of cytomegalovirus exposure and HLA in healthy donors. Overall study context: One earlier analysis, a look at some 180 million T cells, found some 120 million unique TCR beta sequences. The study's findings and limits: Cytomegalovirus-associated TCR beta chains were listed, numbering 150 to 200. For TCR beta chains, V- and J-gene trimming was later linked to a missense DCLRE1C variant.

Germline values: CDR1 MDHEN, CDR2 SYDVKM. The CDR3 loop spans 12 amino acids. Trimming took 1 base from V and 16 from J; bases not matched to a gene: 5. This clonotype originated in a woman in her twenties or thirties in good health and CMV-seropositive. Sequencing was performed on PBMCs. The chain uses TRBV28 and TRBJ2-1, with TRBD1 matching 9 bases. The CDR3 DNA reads TGTGCCAGCAGTTTATCCGGGACAGGGTGCTTCTTC. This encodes CASSLSGTGCFF.